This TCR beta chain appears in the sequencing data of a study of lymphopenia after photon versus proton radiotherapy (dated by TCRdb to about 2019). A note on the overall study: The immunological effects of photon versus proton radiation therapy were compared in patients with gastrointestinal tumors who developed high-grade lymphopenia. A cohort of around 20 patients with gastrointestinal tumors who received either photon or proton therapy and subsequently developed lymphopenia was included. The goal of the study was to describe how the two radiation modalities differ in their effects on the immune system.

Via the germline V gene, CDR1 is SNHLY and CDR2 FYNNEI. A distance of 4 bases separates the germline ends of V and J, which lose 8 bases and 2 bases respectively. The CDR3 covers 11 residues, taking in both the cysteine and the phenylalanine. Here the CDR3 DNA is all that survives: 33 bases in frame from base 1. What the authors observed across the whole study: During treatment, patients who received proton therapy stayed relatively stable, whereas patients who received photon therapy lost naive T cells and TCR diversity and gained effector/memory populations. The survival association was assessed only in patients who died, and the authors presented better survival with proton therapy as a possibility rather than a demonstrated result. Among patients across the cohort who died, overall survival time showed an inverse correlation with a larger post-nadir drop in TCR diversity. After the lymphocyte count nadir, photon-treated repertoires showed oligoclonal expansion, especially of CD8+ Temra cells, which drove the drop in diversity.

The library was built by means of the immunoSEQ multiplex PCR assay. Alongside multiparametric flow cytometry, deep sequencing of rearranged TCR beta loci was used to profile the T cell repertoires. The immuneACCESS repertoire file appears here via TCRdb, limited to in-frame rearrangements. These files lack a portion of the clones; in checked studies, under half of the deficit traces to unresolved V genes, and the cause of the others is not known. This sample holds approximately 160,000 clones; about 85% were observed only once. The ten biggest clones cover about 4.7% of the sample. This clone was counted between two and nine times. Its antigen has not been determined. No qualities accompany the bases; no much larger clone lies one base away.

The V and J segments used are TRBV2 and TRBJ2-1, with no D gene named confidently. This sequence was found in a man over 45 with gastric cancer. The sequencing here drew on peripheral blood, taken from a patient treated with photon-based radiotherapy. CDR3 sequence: CASGTYNEQFF. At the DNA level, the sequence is TGTGCCAGCGGTACCTACAATGAGCAGTTCTTC.